Each of the 10 T cell receptor beta chains below was sequenced from the same sample in a study of long-term antiretroviral therapy in people with HIV. Running of the v3.0 immunoSEQ assay took place at survey level. Assay used: immunoSEQ multiplex PCR; TCRdb lists only in-frame clones, some missing. The sample has 25,000 to 30,000 clones, 90% to 95% seen once. The source was unsorted PBMCs, collected roughly 7.1 years after starting antiretroviral therapy. These receptor sequences come from a middle-aged man with HIV.

The chain uses TRBV9 and TRBJ2-2; 8 bases are a match to TRBD2. Germline CDR1 SGDLS, CDR2 YYNGEE. The CDR3 is 15 residues long. J gave up 4 bases and V 6 bases, and 8 bases lay outside the gene matches. CDR3 in DNA: TGTGCCAGCACCCCGACTAGCGTTTTCACCGGGGAGCTGTTTTTT. Translation gives CASTPTSVFTGELFF.

The chain recombines TRBV6-4 with TRBJ2-1, with 13 bases that match TRBD2. J lost 6 bases, V lost 4 bases, and 6 bases had no gene match. The germline gives CDR1 MRHNA, CDR2 SNTAGT. This CDR3 is 16 amino acids long. DNA for the CDR3: TGTGCCAGCAGTGCTCCCGGGACTAGCGGGGCCAATGAGCAGTTCTTC. The encoded protein is CASSAPGTSGANEQFF.

The genes are TRBV27 and TRBJ2-2, with 7 bases lining up with TRBD1. The CDR3 contains 16 residues. With V trimmed by 5 bases and J by 7 bases, 13 bases remained unmatched. Per germline, CDR1 MNHEY and CDR2 SMNVEV (reference sequence). The DNA for the CDR3 is TGTGCCAGCAGTCCCGACAGGGCCCCTCTGGACGGGGAGCTGTTTTTT. Its protein product is CASSPDRAPLDGELFF.

This chain joins TRBV30 and TRBJ2-2; a weak D match, TRBD2 (5 bases). CDR3 size: 14 residues. Trimming cost V 3 bases and J 5 bases, with 13 bases left between them. Germline CDR1 and CDR2: GTSNPN and SVGIG (reference sequence). CDR3 protein: CAWSPPTRTGELFF. CDR3 sequence (DNA): TGTGCCTGGAGCCCCCCAACTAGGACCGGGGAGCTGTTTTTT.

This chain uses TRBV18 with TRBJ2-7, with D unresolved. This CDR3 is 12 amino acids long. In germline, CDR1 is KGHSH, CDR2 LQKENI. V lost 1 base and J lost 3, with 4 bases in between. The CDR3 coding sequence is TGTGCCAGCTCACCACAAAGCTACGAGCAGTACTTC. This sequence encodes CASSPQSYEQYF.

The chain combines TRBV9 with TRBJ1-2; a weak D match, TRBD1 (6 bases). The V and J ends lost 3 bases and 2 bases respectively, with 8 bases between them. This CDR3 region has 13 residues. Germline CDR1 and CDR2: SGDLS and YYNGEE. CDR3 bases: TGTGCCAGCAGCGGTGGACAGAACTATGGCTACACCTTC. This translates into CASSGGQNYGYTF.

This clone has only one observation. The chain employs TRBV30 and TRBJ2-3; 9 nucleotides align to TRBD2. Germline lookup yields CDR1 GTSNPN and CDR2 SVGIG (reference sequence). The CDR3 totals 15 residues. V lost 4 bases to trimming and J lost 5 bases; unmatched junction nucleotides: 10. CDR3 nucleotides: TGTGCCTGGATTCCTGGCGGGGGGGCGGGAGATACGCAGTATTTT. This translates into CAWIPGGGAGDTQYF.

The V call is TRBV2, the J call TRBJ2-2; 8 bases agree with TRBD2. With V trimmed by 7 bases and J by 5 bases, 9 bases remained unmatched. The germline V gene has CDR1 SNHLY and CDR2 FYNNEI. The CDR3 sequence is 15 residues long. CDR3 in DNA: TGTGCCAGCACCTCGCCGCGGGGGGCAACCGGGGAGCTGTTTTTT. Translation gives CASTSPRGATGELFF.

The chain couples TRBV6-5 to TRBJ2-1; D perhaps matches TRBD1 (5 bases). Germline V gene lookup returns CDR1 MNHEY and CDR2 SVGAGI. V lost 2 bases, J lost 4 bases, and 15 bases lay in between. The CDR3 is 16 amino acids. The CDR3 protein is CASSYRGDGPYNEQFF. CDR3 in DNA: TGTGCCAGCAGTTACAGGGGTGATGGGCCGTACAATGAGCAGTTCTTC.

This CDR3 reads CASSQGVSEKLFF. CDR3 in DNA: TGTGCCAGCAGCCAGGGGGTTAGCGAAAAACTGTTTTTT. The rearrangement uses TRBV6-5 and TRBJ1-4, with 7 bases identical to TRBD1. Germline V gives CDR1 MNHEY, CDR2 SVGAGI. CDR3 length equals 13 residues. Trimming removed 6 bases from V and 8 bases from J; junction bases left unmatched: 6.